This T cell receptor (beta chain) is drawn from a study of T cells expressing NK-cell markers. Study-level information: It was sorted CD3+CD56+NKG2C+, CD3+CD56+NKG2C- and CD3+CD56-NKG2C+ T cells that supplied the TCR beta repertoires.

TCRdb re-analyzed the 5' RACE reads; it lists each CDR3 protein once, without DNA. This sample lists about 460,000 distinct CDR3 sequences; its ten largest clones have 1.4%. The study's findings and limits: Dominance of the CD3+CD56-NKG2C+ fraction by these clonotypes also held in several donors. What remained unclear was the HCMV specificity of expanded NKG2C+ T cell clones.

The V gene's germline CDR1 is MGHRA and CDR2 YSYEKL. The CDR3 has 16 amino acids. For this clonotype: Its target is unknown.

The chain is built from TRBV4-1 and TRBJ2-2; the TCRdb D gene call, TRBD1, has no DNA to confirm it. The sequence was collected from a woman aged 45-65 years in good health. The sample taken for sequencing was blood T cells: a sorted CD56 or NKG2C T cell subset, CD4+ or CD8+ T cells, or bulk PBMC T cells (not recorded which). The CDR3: CASTAFGTRNTGELFF.